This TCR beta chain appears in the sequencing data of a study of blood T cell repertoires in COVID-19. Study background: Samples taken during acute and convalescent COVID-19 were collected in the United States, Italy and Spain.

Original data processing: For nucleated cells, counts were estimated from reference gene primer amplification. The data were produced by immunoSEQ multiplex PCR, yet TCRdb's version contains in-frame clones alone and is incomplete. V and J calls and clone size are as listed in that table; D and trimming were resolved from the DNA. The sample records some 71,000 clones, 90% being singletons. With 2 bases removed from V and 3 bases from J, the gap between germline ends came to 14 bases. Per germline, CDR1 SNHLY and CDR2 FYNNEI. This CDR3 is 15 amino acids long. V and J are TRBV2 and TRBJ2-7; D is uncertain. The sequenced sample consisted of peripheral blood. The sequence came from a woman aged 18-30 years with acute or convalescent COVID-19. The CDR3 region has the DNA TGTGCCAGCAGTGAACAGGAAGGAAGGTACTACGAGCAGTACTTC. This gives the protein CASSEQEGRYYEQYF.